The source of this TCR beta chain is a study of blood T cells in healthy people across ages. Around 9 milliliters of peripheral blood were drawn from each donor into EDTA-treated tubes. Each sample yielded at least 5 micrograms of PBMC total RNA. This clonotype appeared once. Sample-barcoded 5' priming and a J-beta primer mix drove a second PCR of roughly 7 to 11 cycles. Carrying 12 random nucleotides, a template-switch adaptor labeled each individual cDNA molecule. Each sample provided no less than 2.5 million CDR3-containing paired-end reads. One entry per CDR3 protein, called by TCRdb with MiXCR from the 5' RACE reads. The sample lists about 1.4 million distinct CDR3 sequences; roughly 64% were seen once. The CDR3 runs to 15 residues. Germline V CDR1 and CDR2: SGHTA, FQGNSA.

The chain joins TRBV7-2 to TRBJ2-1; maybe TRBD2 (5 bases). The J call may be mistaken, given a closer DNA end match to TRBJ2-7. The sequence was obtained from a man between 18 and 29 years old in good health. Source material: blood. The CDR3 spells CASSLTRAERNEQYF. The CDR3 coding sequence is TGTGCCAGCAGCCTCACGAGAGCGGAAAGGAATGAGCAGTACTTC.